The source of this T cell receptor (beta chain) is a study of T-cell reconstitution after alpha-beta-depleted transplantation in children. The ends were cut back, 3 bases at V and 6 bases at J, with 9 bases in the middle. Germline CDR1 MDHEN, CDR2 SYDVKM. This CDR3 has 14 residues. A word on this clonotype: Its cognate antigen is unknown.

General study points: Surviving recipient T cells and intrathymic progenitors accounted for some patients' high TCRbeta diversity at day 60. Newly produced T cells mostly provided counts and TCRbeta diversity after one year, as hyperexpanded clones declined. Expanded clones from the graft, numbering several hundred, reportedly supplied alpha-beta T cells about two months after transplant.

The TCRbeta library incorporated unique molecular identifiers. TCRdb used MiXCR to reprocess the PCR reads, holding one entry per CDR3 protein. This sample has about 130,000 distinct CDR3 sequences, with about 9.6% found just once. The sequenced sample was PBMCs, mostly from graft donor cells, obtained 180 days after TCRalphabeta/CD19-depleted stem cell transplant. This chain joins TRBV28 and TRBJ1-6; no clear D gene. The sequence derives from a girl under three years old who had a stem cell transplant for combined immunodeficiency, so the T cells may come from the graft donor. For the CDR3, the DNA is TGTGCCAGCAGTTTCCTCAGGAGTAATTCACCCCTCCACTTT. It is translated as CASSFLRSNSPLHF.